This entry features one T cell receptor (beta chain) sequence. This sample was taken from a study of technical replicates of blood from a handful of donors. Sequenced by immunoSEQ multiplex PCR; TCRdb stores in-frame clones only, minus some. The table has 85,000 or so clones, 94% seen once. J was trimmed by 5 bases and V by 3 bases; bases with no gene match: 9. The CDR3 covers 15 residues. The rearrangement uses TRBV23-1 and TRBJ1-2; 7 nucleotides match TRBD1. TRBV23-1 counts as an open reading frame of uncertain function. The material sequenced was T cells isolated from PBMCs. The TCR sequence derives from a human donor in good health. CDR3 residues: CASSHLATGRYGYTF. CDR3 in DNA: TGCGCCAGCAGTCACTTAGCGACAGGGAGGTATGGCTACACCTTC.